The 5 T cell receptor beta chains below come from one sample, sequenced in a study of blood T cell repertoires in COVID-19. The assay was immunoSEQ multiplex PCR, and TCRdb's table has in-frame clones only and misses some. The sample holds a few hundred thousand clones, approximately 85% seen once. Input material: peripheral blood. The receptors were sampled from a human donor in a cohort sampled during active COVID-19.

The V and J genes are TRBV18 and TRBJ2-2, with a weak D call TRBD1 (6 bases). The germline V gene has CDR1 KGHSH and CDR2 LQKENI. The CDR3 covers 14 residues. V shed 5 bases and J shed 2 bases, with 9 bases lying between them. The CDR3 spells CASSSRGNTGELFF. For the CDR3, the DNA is TGTGCCAGCTCATCCAGGGGTAACACCGGGGAGCTGTTTTTT.

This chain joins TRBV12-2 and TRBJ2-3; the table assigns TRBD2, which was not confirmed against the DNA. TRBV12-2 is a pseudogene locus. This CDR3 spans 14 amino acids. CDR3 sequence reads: CASRFHEGPDTQYF. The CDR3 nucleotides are TGTGCAAGTCGCTTTCACGAGGGCCCAGATACGCAGTATTTT.

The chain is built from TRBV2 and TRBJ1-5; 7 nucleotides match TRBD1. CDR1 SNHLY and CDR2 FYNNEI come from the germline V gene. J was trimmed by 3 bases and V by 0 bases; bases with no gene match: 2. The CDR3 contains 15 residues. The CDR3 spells CASSEATGNNQPQHF. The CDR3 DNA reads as TGTGCCAGCAGTGAAGCGACAGGGAACAATCAGCCCCAGCATTTT.

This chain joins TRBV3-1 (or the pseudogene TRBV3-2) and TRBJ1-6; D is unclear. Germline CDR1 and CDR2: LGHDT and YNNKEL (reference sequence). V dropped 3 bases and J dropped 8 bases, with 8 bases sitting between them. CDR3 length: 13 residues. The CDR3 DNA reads TGTGCCAGCAGCCAGGACTGGGATTCACCCCTCCACTTT. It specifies CASSQDWDSPLHF.

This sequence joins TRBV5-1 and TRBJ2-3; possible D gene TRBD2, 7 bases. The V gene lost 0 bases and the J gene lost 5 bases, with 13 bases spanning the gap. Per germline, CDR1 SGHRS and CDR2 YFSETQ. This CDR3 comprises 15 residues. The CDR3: CASSLEAGAVDTQYF. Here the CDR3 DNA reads TGCGCCAGCAGCTTGGAGGCGGGGGCCGTAGATACGCAGTATTTT.